This record covers a single T cell receptor beta chain. This clone was counted between two and nine times. The antigen it binds to is not known. Base qualities are not at hand, and no much larger clone is one base apart. Reading from cysteine to phenylalanine, the CDR3 counts 14 amino acids. The retained sequence is limited to the CDR3, 42 bases, with the frame set at the first base. After removal of 2 bases from V and 8 bases from J, the junction retains 6 bases not matched to a gene. According to the germline V gene, CDR1 reads SGHRS and CDR2 reads YFSETQ. This specimen comes from a study of cytomegalovirus exposure and HLA in healthy donors (dated by TCRdb to the late 2010s). Regarding the research as a whole: An earlier analysis of approximately 640 of the donors reported approximately 300 Gb of sequence data and roughly 110 million unique TCR beta sequences from about 200 million T cells. Genome-wide SNP genotypes for about 65% of the roughly 670 donors were used in a later genetic analysis, which treated that subset as a discovery cohort. The study aimed to test whether signatures of past pathogen exposure could be identified by cataloging public T cell receptors. The number of typed donors differed by locus: roughly 620-630 for A, B, C, DRB1 and DQB1; 500 to 550 for DQA1; over 600 for DPA1; and some 450 for DPB1. An earlier analysis of about 620 of the donors applied high-throughput TCR beta sequencing to assess whether each TCR beta V gene segment acted as functional or pseudogenic. Rather than drawing on any new phenotypic data, the later analysis identified candidate immune exposures from TCR beta sequences and the way those sequences occurred across donors. Both class I and class II loci were covered by HLA typing, at four-digit resolution. The T cell repertoires of about 700 subjects were profiled by immunosequencing and related to cytomegalovirus serostatus. Roughly 320 gigabases of sequencing data and around 80 million unique TCR sequences made up an early release that covered about 640 HLA-typed donors. A later analysis re-examined previously published TCR beta repertoires from more than 600 donors and added high-resolution HLA genotyping to investigate patterns of TCR occurrence. The genetic ancestry cluster associated with self-reported Caucasian donors included roughly 84% of the approximately 410 genotyped donors. Across roughly 420 genotyped donors of the cohort, an average of roughly 230,000 unique TCR beta nucleotide sequences per donor were sequenced, and approximately 19% of those sequences were non-productive. Donor age, sex, ethnicity and CMV serostatus were collected together with the repertoire data. Because of strong linkage in the cohort, four or five DR-DQ haplotypes were treated as single units for association and clustering. High-throughput TCR immunosequencing, statistical association of individual TCRs with disease status, and machine learning were combined to predict cytomegalovirus infection status. In addition to the first cohort of 666 subjects, a separate validation cohort of 130 or so different subjects was used. Every repertoire in the discovery cohort had been generated on one and the same sequencing platform. Overall study outcomes, separate from this receptor: The authors suggested that the approach could potentially be generalized to other disease states and immunological phenotypes. Correlated functional status among segregating V segments might be attributable to linkage disequilibrium, but an unknown experimental factor could not be ruled out. In a later genetic analysis, fewer N-insertions in productive TCRs were reported among donors in an Asian-associated ancestry cluster than the approximately 630-donor mean. Because the 87-base-pair reads could not distinguish some IMGT-functional V segments, including TRBV6-2 and TRBV6-3, those segments were excluded. Broadly in line with IMGT annotations, most TCR beta V segments showed up in productive rearrangements about 87% or about 30% of the time in an earlier analysis of approximately 640 of the donors. HLA typing was unavailable for some donors at each locus, so association tests used only the typed subset. A later analysis found that TCR association rates varied across HLA loci, with DRB1 alleles showing the most associated TCRs and HLA-C alleles the fewest. In this cohort, only TCR beta chains were sequenced, and detectable features were limited by the absence of alpha or paired-chain data. A few of the identified cytomegalovirus-associated TCR beta chains were confirmed in vitro to be specific for cytomegalovirus antigens. In a later analysis, HLA-associated TCR beta chains showed more clonal expansion and lower generation probabilities than non-associated chains that were equally common. In a later genetic analysis, a missense DCLRE1C variant was associated with V-gene and J-gene trimming of TCR beta chains, and the association was replicated in an independent cohort. The only immune exposure information available for the cohort was CMV serostatus. The classifier was reported to diagnose cytomegalovirus status with high specificity and sensitivity in both the original cohort and the validation cohort. A group of highly shared sequence variants was considered likely to be a technical artifact of the sequencing pipeline. In a later analysis, most CMV-associated TCR beta chains were found to appear HLA-restricted, with HLA associations seemingly driven largely by CMV exposure. When HLA alleles, especially DR and DQ, strongly co-occurred, TCR associations were difficult to assign to individual alleles. A later analysis associated about 16,000 TCR beta sequences with specific HLA alleles at a false discovery rate of 0.05. According to a later analysis, parvovirus B19, influenza, CMV and Epstein-Barr virus appeared linked to several top co-occurrence clusters. Roughly uniform sequencing depth across donors was assumed in presence/absence analyses, although this assumption may not hold. A further reported finding was that TCR beta sequences accurately predicted the HLA-A and HLA-B alleles for most subjects in the first cohort. The study listed 164 TCR beta chains as associated with cytomegalovirus. Roughly 15 rarely observed V segments, including chromosome 9 orphons, were excluded from the earlier analysis of some 590 of the donors because counts were too low. Most TCR sequences were seen in very few donors, while some public TCRs were found in many individuals.

The library was obtained by the immunoSEQ multiplex PCR assay. For the multiplex PCR, a mixture combining 60 forward primers for TCR Vbeta segments and 13 reverse primers for TCR Jbeta segments was used. A multiplex PCR assay on genomic DNA amplified the CDR3 region of rearranged TCR beta genes. Amplified TCR beta libraries were sequenced as 87-base-pair reads on the Illumina HiSeq System. The original methods were these. In a later analysis, roughly 80 million unique TCR beta chains were counted across the 500 to 700 repertoires, and around 10 million of these chains were shared by at least two donors. Raw reads were error-corrected and collapsed into unique sequences with a nearest-neighbor algorithm that merged closely related sequences to remove PCR and sequencing errors. CDR3 sequences were aligned to IMGT reference sequences to assign V, D and J gene segments. Each retained sequence needed at least a six-nucleotide match to both a V gene segment and a J gene segment. A rearrangement counted as productive if the CDR3 had no stop codons and remained in frame with V and J, and every other rearrangement counted as non-productive. CDR3 was defined by IMGT convention, running from the second conserved V-encoded cysteine to the conserved J-encoded phenylalanine. The earlier analysis of more than 450 of the donors excluded sequences that lacked an unambiguous match to a single V gene segment. In an earlier analysis of several hundred of the donors, a V segment was called functional when productive rearrangements were above 56.7%, and segregating when the standard deviation between donors exceeded 5%. A statistical classification framework was built to diagnose cytomegalovirus status from the catalog of TCR beta chain sequences. In a later analysis, V and J genes were assigned by comparing TCR nucleotide sequences against IMGT/GENE-DB human TR gene sequences. Using the TCRdist pipeline, a later analysis assigned CDR3 sequences along with most-parsimonious VDJ recombination scenarios. In a later analysis, each TCR beta chain was defined by its CDR3 amino acid sequence together with its V-gene family, and reads without a unique V-gene family were excluded. To address suspected cross-contamination and a sequencing artifact, a later analysis removed approximately 600 highly shared, low-generation-probability nucleotide sequences. For each public chain, a later analysis derived a clonal expansion index from normalized ranks of inferred template counts within each repertoire. Generation probabilities in a later analysis came from a VDJ recombination model fitted to out-of-frame rearrangements, and those results were checked against IGoR. In a later analysis, hypergeometric tests were used to score TCR-TCR, TCR-HLA and TCR-CMV co-occurrence, with a repertoire-size bias correction applied to TCR pairs. In a later analysis, false discovery rates were estimated by permuting HLA or CMV assignments 20 times. In a later analysis, co-occurring TCRs were grouped with DBSCAN, and TCRdist sequence similarity was added when clustering was performed within HLA-allele-positive subsets. Co-occurrence clustering excluded repertoires with fewer than 30,000 or more than 120,000 public chains, plus five with anomalous nucleotide sharing. TCRdb took over this immuneACCESS table, retaining in-frame rearrangements with V and J assigned. Such tables are incomplete; in checked studies, under half of the missing clones stem from an unresolved V gene, and the remainder is unexplained. From that table come the V and J calls and clone size; the DNA was used to work out D and trimming. This sample lists some 110,000 clones; approximately 80% were detected once. Nearly 0.9% of the sample is taken by the ten largest.

The cohort comprised under 700 healthy bone marrow donors. At the time of sampling, all cohort members were nominally healthy, though unrecorded immune exposures were likely present. The donor was CMV seronegative and belonged to the group of around 350 seronegative cohort members. Each donor provided a peripheral blood sample, and peripheral blood mononuclear cells were used for TCR beta sequencing. The Qiagen DNeasy Blood Extraction Kit was used to extract genomic DNA from the blood cell samples. The sample comprised PBMCs. The receptor was isolated from a woman aged 25 to 39 in good health and CMV-seronegative. The chain couples TRBV5-1 to TRBJ1-2, with TRBD1 matching 10 junction bases. The CDR3 in this case is CASSLATGGDGYTF. The DNA reads as follows: TGCGCCAGCAGCTTAGCGACAGGGGGCGACGGCTACACCTTC.